Following are 7 T cell receptor beta chains from one sample sequenced in a study of blood T cell repertoires in COVID-19. The method was immunoSEQ multiplex PCR; TCRdb's version includes in-frame clones alone and lacks a portion of them. Found here are about 200,000 clones, 80% to 90% of them singletons; the top ten hold 3.5% to 4%. Sequencing was performed on PBMCs or T cells enriched from blood (not recorded which). The receptor set was obtained from a middle-aged woman with acute COVID-19.

This rearrangement joins TRBV2 to TRBJ2-7; D unresolved. Germline V CDR1 and CDR2: SNHLY, FYNNEI. Trimming stripped 5 bases from V and 3 bases from J, with 8 bases between. This CDR3 has 12 residues. The CDR3 coding sequence is TGTGCCAGCAGTACAGAGTACTACGAGCAGTACTTC. Translating gives CASSTEYYEQYF. Full variable domain (rest looked up from reference TRBV2 and TRBJ2-7): EPEVTQTPSHQVTQMGQEVILRCVPISNHLYFYWYRQILGQKVEFLVSFYNNEISEKSEIFDDQFSVERPDGSNFTLKIRSTKLEDSAMYFCASSTEYYEQYFGPGTRLTVT.

This clone was detected only once. The V gene is TRBV6-6, the J gene TRBJ1-3; no definite D call. Germline V gene sequence: CDR1 MNHNY, CDR2 SVGAGI (reference sequence). The V end lost 0 bases, the J end lost 3 bases, and 12 bases lay between the germline ends. This CDR3 is built from 16 residues. CDR3 region: CASSYSKTIYGNTIYF. The CDR3 nucleotides are TGTGCCAGCAGTTACTCGAAGACAATTTATGGAAACACCATATATTTT.

The CDR3 DNA reads TGTGCCAGCAGCTCCGACGGGTATAGCAATCAGCCCCAGCATTTT. This encodes CASSSDGYSNQPQHF. The V call is TRBV2, the J call TRBJ1-5; D not certain. The CDR3 has 15 amino acids. Per germline, CDR1 SNHLY and CDR2 FYNNEI. Deletions cut 6 bases from V and 0 bases from J, with 12 bases between.

The chain combines TRBV24-1 with TRBJ2-1; 15 bases fit TRBD2. The length of the CDR3 is 19 residues. J was trimmed by 0 bases and V by 9 bases; bases with no gene match: 11. CDR1 is KGHDR and CDR2 is SFDVKD in the germline V gene. CDR3 residues: CATPLGLAGGPSSYNEQFF. In DNA, the CDR3 is TGTGCCACCCCTCTGGGACTAGCGGGAGGCCCGAGCTCCTACAATGAGCAGTTCTTC.

The chain is built from TRBV7-2 and TRBJ2-7, with no clear D. CDR3 length: 14 residues. CDR1 is SGHTA, CDR2 FQGNSA, per germline. Trimming removed 3 bases from V and 2 bases from J, with 11 bases in between. The CDR3 is CASSFLVAPYEQYF. As DNA, the CDR3 is TGTGCCAGCAGCTTCCTCGTAGCCCCCTACGAGCAGTACTTC.

The chain combines TRBV3-1 (or the pseudogene TRBV3-2) with TRBJ1-1; 7 nucleotides line up with TRBD1. The V gene end was trimmed by 4 bases and the J gene end by 4 bases; junction bases not matched to a gene: 3. The CDR3 is 13 amino acids. Germline lookup yields CDR1 LGHDT and CDR2 YNNKEL (reference sequence). The CDR3 spells CASSRRQGTEAFF. The CDR3 coding sequence is TGTGCCAGCAGCCGCCGACAGGGCACTGAAGCTTTCTTT.

The genes are TRBV5-6 and TRBJ2-5; TRBD2 is a possible D gene (6 bases). From germline, CDR1 is SGHDT and CDR2 YYEEEE. V shed 3 bases and J shed 2 bases, with 8 bases lying between them. The CDR3 has 13 amino acids. Written as DNA, the CDR3 is TGTGCCAGCAGCTGGGGGGAGCAAGAGACCCAGTACTTC. Protein product: CASSWGEQETQYF.